This TCR beta chain is drawn from a study of T-cell reconstitution after alpha-beta-depleted transplantation in children (dated by TCRdb to the mid-2010s). Broadly, across the study: The study quantitatively tracked T-cell immune reconstitution after TCRalphabeta/CD19-depleted allogeneic hematopoietic cell transplantation in children using TCR repertoire profiling.

The protocol used for the library was PCR. The sequencer was an Illumina HiSeq 2500. Molecular barcoding was employed in the preparation of TCR libraries, with unique molecular identifiers being used to normalize TCRbeta repertoire quantification. In-frame beta chains were kept once TCRdb had trimmed the public reads at Q25 with fastp and called clones with MiXCR. One record per CDR3 amino acid sequence lists the most common genes and DNA. The sample has about 22,000 distinct CDR3 sequences on record, 9.5% to 13% of them singletons. The ten biggest clones cover approximately 23% of the sample. This clonotype was recorded at least ten times. Its antigen specificity is not known. No quality values exist for individual bases; no much larger clone is one base distant. Specimen: PBMCs from the stem cell graft donor, collected from the stem cell graft. The receptor comes from a human donor who donated a stem cell graft to a child with chronic granulomatous disease.

The sequenced DNA: TGCGCCAGCAGCTTGGAGCCCTCGGGGAACACTGAAGCTTTCTTT. Its amino acids are CASSLEPSGNTEAFF. The chain joins TRBV5-1 to TRBJ1-1; the D segment cannot be called with confidence. CDR1 is given as SGHRS and CDR2 as YFSETQ, both from the germline V gene. The V end loses 0 bases and the J end loses 1 base, and a stretch of 10 bases separates them. Spanning cysteine to phenylalanine, the CDR3 consists of 15 amino acids. CDR3 DNA only is kept here, 45 bases in frame from base 1.